These T cell receptor beta chains were read from a single sample in a study of T cell responses to AZD1222 COVID-19 vaccine. Generated by immunoSEQ multiplex PCR, the TCRdb table keeps only in-frame clones and is missing some. Here the sample spans about 100,000 clones, around nine tenths being singletons. Sequenced here: peripheral blood, sampled 28 days after the second AZD1222 dose. These TCRs come from an adult who received the AZD1222 COVID-19 vaccine. The CDR3 runs from the conserved cysteine through the conserved F or W. D genes are given only for firm matches. A row's size may be missing; if present it is once, few, many or a size class.

d_call	j_call	clone_size	v_call	cdr3_nt	cdr3_aa
NA	TRBJ1-4	NA	TRBV2	TGTGCCAGCAGACAGAATGAAAAACTGTTTTTT	CASRQNEKLFF
TRBD1	TRBJ2-7	NA	TRBV18	TGTGCCAGCTCACCAAACAGGGGAGAGCAGTACTTC	CASSPNRGEQYF
NA	TRBJ1-2	NA	TRBV9	TGTGCCAGCAGCGTAGCGGGCGGCTATGGCTACACCTTC	CASSVAGGYGYTF
TRBD1	TRBJ2-2	NA	TRBV6-5	TGTGCCAGCACCACGGACAGGGGTGGGGGGGAGCTGTTTTTT	CASTTDRGGGELFF
NA	TRBJ1-3	once	TRBV6-5	TGTGCCAGCAGCACTACAGGGTTTGGAAACACCATATATTTT	CASSTTGFGNTIYF
TRBD2	TRBJ2-7	NA	TRBV4-1	TGCGCCAGCAGCCTCCGGACTAGCGCTTCCTACGAGCAGTACTTC	CASSLRTSASYEQYF
NA	TRBJ2-7	NA	TRBV20-1	TGCAGTGGGCAGGGGCTTGGGGAGCAGTACTTC	CSGQGLGEQYF
NA	TRBJ2-7	NA	TRBV19	TGTGCCAGTAGTATATCAGGGAAGGGGGCCTACGAGCAGTACTTC	CASSISGKGAYEQYF
TRBD1	TRBJ1-6	NA	TRBV7-6	TGTGCCAGCAGCCCGACAGGGAGCTCCTATAATTCACCCCTCCACTTT	CASSPTGSSYNSPLHF
NA	TRBJ2-7	NA	TRBV24-1	TGTGCCACCAGTGACCAATCCTACGAGCAGTACTTC	CATSDQSYEQYF
TRBD1	TRBJ1-6	NA	TRBV2	TGTGCCAGCAGTGAGAGGACAGGACTACTTCTTAATTCACCCCTCCACTTT	CASSERTGLLLNSPLHF
NA	TRBJ1-2	NA	TRBV2	TGTGCCAGCAGTGTAACAAGATTTAACTATGGCTACACCTTC	CASSVTRFNYGYTF
TRBD2	TRBJ2-7	NA	TRBV2	TGTGCCAGCAGTAATAAGGGACTAGCGGGGAGATACGAGCAGTACTTC	CASSNKGLAGRYEQYF
NA	TRBJ2-7	NA	TRBV24-1	TGTGCCACCAGTGAAGGGGGTCGCGAGCAGTACTTC	CATSEGGREQYF
TRBD2	TRBJ2-3	NA	TRBV19	TGTGCCAGTAGTTACGGGGGGGCCGCAGATACGCAGTATTTT	CASSYGGAADTQYF
NA	TRBJ1-3	few	TRBV7-2	TGTGCCAGCAGCTTAGTGGCGAGTCCGGTGTCTGGAAACACCATATATTTT	CASSLVASPVSGNTIYF
TRBD2	TRBJ2-5	NA	TRBV27	TGTGCCAGCAGTTCAATAGCGGGGTGGGAGACCCAGTACTTC	CASSSIAGWETQYF
NA	TRBJ1-5	NA	TRBV5-1	TGCGCCAGCAGCTTGGAAGGGCAGGGTGGCAATCAGCCCCAGCATTTT	CASSLEGQGGNQPQHF
NA	TRBJ1-5	NA	TRBV29-1	TGCAGCGTTGTTGGGGATAGCAATCAGCCCCAGCATTTT	CSVVGDSNQPQHF
NA	TRBJ1-1	few	TRBV18	TGTGCCAGCTCACCTAAGACAGATAACACTGAAGCTTTCTTT	CASSPKTDNTEAFF
NA	TRBJ2-7	NA	TRBV10-3	TGTGCCATCAGTGGGGGGGATATAGCCTACGAGCAGTATTTC	CAISGGDIAYEQYF
NA	TRBJ1-1	few	TRBV7-2	TGTGCCAGCAGCTCAGGGAGGGCAACTGAAGCTTTCTTT	CASSSGRATEAFF
NA	TRBJ1-1	NA	TRBV11-2	TGTGCCAGCAGCTTAGATCAGTCCCCTTGGACTGAAGCTTTCTTT	CASSLDQSPWTEAFF
NA	TRBJ1-5	NA	TRBV12-3/TRBV12-4	TGTGCCAGCAAGATAGGGTTAAATCAGCCCCAGCATTTT	CASKIGLNQPQHF
NA	TRBJ1-5	NA	TRBV19	TGTGCCAGTAGTGTAGACATGCAGCCCCAGCATTTT	CASSVDMQPQHF
NA	TRBJ1-1	once	TRBV28	TGTGCCAGCAGCTGGGCGTTCGAAACTGAAGCTTTCTTT	CASSWAFETEAFF
NA	TRBJ2-7	once	TRBV7-9	TGTGCCAGCAGCGTCGAGCCATCAGGGGCGGCGGGCGAGCAGTACTTC	CASSVEPSGAAGEQYF
NA	TRBJ2-7	NA	TRBV13	TGTGCCAGCAGCCCGCCGAATTCTTGGGACGGAAGAAAGAGCTCCTACGAGCAGTACTTC	CASSPPNSWDGRKSSYEQYF
NA	TRBJ2-1	NA	TRBV4-1	TGCGCCAGCAGCCCGAGGGGCACTGGCCTCTACAATGAGCAGTTCTTC	CASSPRGTGLYNEQFF
TRBD1	TRBJ1-5	NA	TRBV6-5	TGTGCCAGCAGCCAACAGGGGCGGAATCAGCCCCAGCATTTT	CASSQQGRNQPQHF
NA	TRBJ2-1	NA	TRBV19	TGTGCCAGTAGTAACTTAAATGAGCAGTTCTTC	CASSNLNEQFF
NA	TRBJ1-4	NA	TRBV20-1	TGCAGTGCCTTTGAGGGGGAAAAACTGTTTTTT	CSAFEGEKLFF
NA	TRBJ2-7	NA	TRBV18	TGTGCCAGCTCACCGACTGCAGGGGTTGGAAACGAGCAGTACTTC	CASSPTAGVGNEQYF
TRBD2	TRBJ2-7	NA	TRBV19	TGTGCCAGTAGTATTGTTGGCGGGGGGCCCAACGAGCAGTACTTC	CASSIVGGGPNEQYF
NA	TRBJ1-1	NA	TRBV18	TGTGCCAGCTCACCCTCCCGACAAACGACACAAACTGAAGCTTTCTTT	CASSPSRQTTQTEAFF
NA	TRBJ1-1	NA	TRBV19	TGTGCCAGTACAGGCAGGGACCTGAACACTGAAGCTTTCTTT	CASTGRDLNTEAFF